The 26 T cell receptor beta chains presented below share a single source sample, sequenced in a study of T cells in tumors after PD-1 blockade. The method was immunoSEQ multiplex PCR; TCRdb's version includes in-frame clones alone and lacks a portion of them. The sample lists fewer than 650 clones, about 77% seen once, with 26% in the top ten. The starting material was tumor tissue, obtained after anti-PD-1 treatment. Receptors were obtained from a human donor with basal cell carcinoma.

This clone has a single count. This chain uses TRBV5-8 with TRBJ1-1; D is perhaps TRBD1 (5 bases). The CDR3 sequence is 15 residues long. Germline CDR1 and CDR2: SGHTS and YDEGEE. The V and J ends lost 2 bases and 10 bases respectively, with 21 bases between them. The CDR3 bases are TGTGCCAGCAGCTTCGAATCCGGGACGGGGATAGGAGCTTTCTTT. This gives the protein CASSFESGTGIGAFF.

This clone was recorded only once. The chain employs TRBV19 and TRBJ1-1; 11 positions match TRBD1. The length of the CDR3 is 15 residues. Trimming cost V 5 bases and J 3 bases; bases outside gene matches: 5. Germline V gives CDR1 LNHDA, CDR2 SQIVND (reference sequence). The CDR3 nucleotides read TGTGCCAGTAGTTTCCGGGACAGGGGGGACACTGAAGCTTTCTTT. Translating gives CASSFRDRGDTEAFF.

This chain uses TRBV9 with TRBJ1-1; TRBD1 is a possible D gene (5 bases). CDR3 size: 14 residues. V dropped 4 bases and J dropped 2 bases, with 12 bases sitting between them. CDR1 is SGDLS and CDR2 is YYNGEE in the germline V gene. CDR3: CASSRGGANTEAFF. DNA for the CDR3: TGTGCCAGCAGCCGCGGAGGGGCTAACACTGAAGCTTTCTTT.

The chain employs TRBV5-1 and TRBJ2-7; possibly TRBD1 for D (6 bases). The CDR3 totals 14 residues. V was cut by 0 bases and J by 2 bases, with 9 bases left in between. Germline V lookup: CDR1 SGHRS, CDR2 YFSETQ. The CDR3 DNA is TGCGCCAGCAGCTTGGTGGACAGAACCTACGAGCAGTACTTC. Translation gives CASSLVDRTYEQYF.

J is TRBJ1-2 and V is TRBV7-3, with D possibly being TRBD1 (5 bases). V lost 2 bases, J lost 6 bases, and 10 bases lay in between. CDR1 is SGHTA, CDR2 FQGTGA, per germline. This CDR3 has 13 amino acids. The CDR3 nucleotides read TGTGCCAGCAGCTTATCCGCAGGGAATGGCTACACCTTC. As protein: CASSLSAGNGYTF.

V gene TRBV5-6 combines with J gene TRBJ2-3; 7 positions match TRBD2. Trimming at V came to 4 bases and at J to 6 bases, leaving 11 bases not matched to a gene. There are 15 residues in the CDR3. Germline V gene data show CDR1 as SGHDT and CDR2 as YYEEEE. The chain's CDR3 is CASSNSGVFVDTQYF. The CDR3 region has the DNA TGTGCCAGCAGCAACAGCGGGGTATTCGTGGATACGCAGTATTTT.

The chain joins TRBV5-1 to TRBJ2-2; 11 positions agree with TRBD1. CDR3 length: 16 residues. V dropped 0 bases and J dropped 6; count of bases not matched to a gene: 4. Germline V gene data show CDR1 as SGHRS and CDR2 as YFSETQ. Here the CDR3 reads CASSLAGQGAAGELFF. CDR3 DNA sequence: TGCGCCAGCAGCTTGGCCGGACAGGGGGCCGCCGGGGAGCTGTTTTTT.

The gene calls are TRBV18 and TRBJ2-3; tentatively, D is TRBD1 or TRBD2 (5 bases each). V dropped 0 bases and J dropped 2 bases, with 6 bases sitting between them. The V gene's germline CDR1 is KGHSH and CDR2 LQKENI. The CDR3 is made up of 14 amino acids. CDR3 amino acids: CASSPPGTTDTQYF. The CDR3 DNA sequence: TGTGCCAGCTCACCACCAGGGACCACAGATACGCAGTATTTT.

The V call is TRBV7-2, the J call TRBJ2-7; 9 bases align to TRBD2. Germline-derived CDR1 and CDR2 are SGHTA and FQGNSA. The CDR3 contains 14 residues. V lost 5 bases and J lost 4; bases outside the gene matches: 6. The DNA for the CDR3 is TGTGCCAGCAGCCCGACTAGCGGACGATACGAGCAGTACTTC. It yields the protein CASSPTSGRYEQYF.

By sample fraction, this clone is large (0.1 to 1%). The V and J genes are TRBV28 and TRBJ2-7; no clear D gene. This CDR3 contains 17 residues. V was trimmed by 5 bases and J by 5 bases, leaving 25 bases between them. The germline V gene encodes CDR1 MDHEN and CDR2 SYDVKM. DNA of the CDR3: TGTGCCAGCAGTGGCGGTCTTTTCTCGGAAAGCCCCCACGAGCAGTACTTC. This translates into CASSGGLFSESPHEQYF. Full variable domain (outside the CDR3, taken from reference TRBV28 and TRBJ2-7): DVKVTQSSRYLVKRTGEKVFLECVQDMDHENMFWYRQDPGLGLRLIYFSYDVKMKEKGDIPEGYSVSREKKERFSLILESASTNQTSMYLCASSGGLFSESPHEQYFGPGTRLTVT.

This clone was detected only once. The J gene is TRBJ2-2, the V gene TRBV6-4, with TRBD2 matching over 13 bases. V lost 6 bases and J lost 1; bases outside the gene matches: 11. Germline-derived CDR1 and CDR2 are MRHNA and SNTAGT. The CDR3 runs 19 residues. The CDR3 DNA reads as TGTGCCAGCAGACAGCATAAGACTAGCGGGGGGAAGAACACCGGGGAGCTGTTTTTT. Residues: CASRQHKTSGGKNTGELFF.

The V gene is TRBV9, the J gene TRBJ2-7, with 10 bases fitting TRBD1. Germline CDR1 is SGDLS and CDR2 is YYNGEE. The CDR3 runs to 16 residues. V gave up 3 bases and J gave up 2 bases; unmatched junction bases: 8. CDR3 nucleotide sequence: TGTGCCAGCAGCGCGGGAGCGGGGACAGGGGCCTACGAGCAGTACTTC. Amino acid sequence: CASSAGAGTGAYEQYF.

This clone appeared a single time. The rearrangement joins TRBV6-4 to TRBJ2-1; 14 nucleotides line up with TRBD2. The V and J ends lost 2 bases and 9 bases, in that order; junction bases with no gene match: 9. Germline V lookup: CDR1 MRHNA, CDR2 SNTAGT. CDR3 length: 17 amino acids. The CDR3 DNA reads as TGTGCCAGCAGTGACCTTCCGACTAGCGGGGGGGCGAGTGAGCAGTTCTTC. Translating it yields CASSDLPTSGGASEQFF.

This clone was picked up one time. This rearrangement joins TRBV6-2 or TRBV6-3 to TRBJ2-1; TRBD2 matches at 12 bases. V lost 2 bases, J lost 7 bases, and 3 bases stayed unmatched. Germline V CDR1 and CDR2: MNHEY, SVGEGT. This CDR3 is 15 amino acids long. CDR3 residues: CASSYHLAGGNEQFF. The CDR3 coding sequence is TGTGCCAGCAGTTACCACCTAGCGGGAGGGAATGAGCAGTTCTTC.

The V call is TRBV28, the J call TRBJ2-1; D gene ambiguous. The V end lost 7 bases, the J end lost 0 bases, and 13 bases lay between the germline ends. CDR3 length equals 15 residues. Germline V gives CDR1 MDHEN, CDR2 SYDVKM. The CDR3 sequence is CASTLLRSSYNEQFF. The CDR3 nucleotides are TGTGCCAGCACTCTCCTCAGGAGCTCCTACAATGAGCAGTTCTTC.

V usage is TRBV13 and J usage is TRBJ2-1; D could derive from TRBD1 or TRBD2 (6 bases each). V shed 5 bases and J shed 1 base, with 12 bases lying between them. Germline V gene sequence: CDR1 PRHDT, CDR2 FYEKMQ (reference sequence). The CDR3 is 15 amino acids. The CDR3 DNA reads as TGTGCCAGCAGCAAGATAGGGGGGTCCTACAATGAGCAGTTCTTC. The encoded protein is CASSKIGGSYNEQFF.

The chain employs TRBV2 and TRBJ1-4; tentatively, D is TRBD1 (6 bases). Trimming shortened V by 2 bases and J by 10 bases, and 14 bases separated the two germline ends. CDR1 and CDR2 (germline): SNHLY, FYNNEI. The CDR3 is 14 amino acids. The CDR3 coding sequence is TGTGCCAGCAGTGAAATAGGGGGACAAGGAAAACTGTTTTTT. Protein product: CASSEIGGQGKLFF.

V gene TRBV19 combines with J gene TRBJ2-5; D possibly corresponds to TRBD2 (6 bases). Germline V CDR1 and CDR2: LNHDA, SQIVND (reference sequence). The CDR3 length is 13 residues. Trimming removed 3 bases at V and 7 bases at J, with 12 bases between. CDR3 bases: TGTGCCAGTAGTATTGGGGAGGCCGGGACCCAGTACTTC. Translated: CASSIGEAGTQYF. The variable domain in full, completed from reference TRBV19 and TRBJ2-5, reads DGGITQSPKYLFRKEGQNVTLSCEQNLNHDAMYWYRQDPGQGLRLIYYSQIVNDFQKGDIAEGYSVSREKKESFPLTVTSAQKNPTAFYLCASSIGEAGTQYFGPGTRLLVL.

This chain joins TRBV28 and TRBJ1-2; TRBD1 agrees at 8 bases. V lost 4 bases to trimming and J lost 2 bases; unmatched junction nucleotides: 3. Germline lookup yields CDR1 MDHEN and CDR2 SYDVKM. This CDR3 comprises 14 residues. The CDR3 is CASSSPGGNYGYTF. DNA of the CDR3: TGTGCCAGCAGTTCCCCAGGGGGCAACTATGGCTACACCTTC.

The chain couples TRBV2 to TRBJ2-7, with unresolved D. The CDR3 is 11 amino acids. CDR1 is SNHLY, CDR2 FYNNEI, per germline. The CDR3 bases are TGTGCGACCAGAATAGTTAACGAGCAGTACTTC. Protein sequence: CATRIVNEQYF.

The CDR3 spells CASSLGGGGTEAFF. CDR3 nucleotide sequence: TGTGCCAGCAGCTTAGGAGGGGGGGGCACTGAAGCTTTCTTT. This chain connects TRBV7-2 to TRBJ1-1; TRBD1 might be the D (6 bases). V gave up 1 base and J gave up 4 bases, with 10 bases separating them. From germline, CDR1 is SGHTA and CDR2 FQGNSA. CDR3 length: 14 amino acids. Full variable domain (missing parts from reference TRBV7-2 and TRBJ1-1): GAGVSQSPSNKVTEKGKDVELRCDPISGHTALYWYRQSLGQGLEFLIYFQGNSAPDKSGLPSDRFSAERTGGSVSTLTIQRTQQEDSAVYLCASSLGGGGTEAFFGQGTRLTVV.

The sample holds a few counts of this clone. This chain connects TRBV19 to TRBJ1-3; no definite D call. Trimming pared 5 bases from V and 1 base from J, leaving 12 bases between. Germline CDR1 LNHDA, CDR2 SQIVND (reference sequence). There are 15 residues in the CDR3. CDR3 region: CASSSTQRSGNTIYF. The DNA of the CDR3 is TGTGCCAGTAGTTCCACCCAACGTTCTGGAAACACCATATATTTT.

This sequence joins TRBV7-3 and TRBJ2-6; no firm D call. CDR1 is SGHTA and CDR2 is FQGTGA in the germline V gene. This CDR3 is built from 17 residues. V lost 0 bases and J lost 4, with 13 bases in between. The CDR3 reads CASSLTVWRSGANVLTF. The DNA for the CDR3 is TGTGCCAGCAGCTTAACGGTCTGGAGATCCGGGGCCAACGTCCTGACTTTC.

The genes are TRBV29-1 and TRBJ2-3; 7 nucleotides line up with TRBD2. The CDR3 is 14 amino acids. The trim removed 8 bases at V and 2 bases at J, leaving 10 bases unmatched. CDR1 is SQVTM, CDR2 ANQGSEA, per germline. DNA for the CDR3: TGCAGCACCCGTCGTGGGGGGGACACAGATACGCAGTATTTT. This codes for CSTRRGGDTDTQYF.

This sequence joins TRBV6-2 or TRBV6-3 and TRBJ2-7, with 9 bases identical to TRBD2. Trimming cost V 2 bases and J 5 bases; bases outside gene matches: 7. The germline gives CDR1 MNHEY, CDR2 SVGEGT. CDR3 length equals 15 residues. The CDR3 sequence is CASSYPNSGSDEQYF. CDR3 nucleotides: TGTGCCAGCAGTTACCCGAATAGCGGGAGCGACGAGCAGTACTTC.

The rearrangement joins TRBV28 to TRBJ1-5; D call uncertain. From germline, CDR1 is MDHEN and CDR2 SYDVKM. The CDR3 consists of 17 residues. The V end lost 3 bases, the J end lost 0 bases, and 15 bases lay between the germline ends. Here the CDR3 DNA reads TGTGCCAGCAGTTTTGTCCGACGGAGTTATAGCAATCAGCCCCAGCATTTT. It codes for CASSFVRRSYSNQPQHF.